These 6 T cell receptor beta chains share one sample of origin, sequenced in a study of blood T cell repertoires in COVID-19. Generated by immunoSEQ multiplex PCR, the TCRdb table keeps only in-frame clones and is missing some. Seen here are roughly 160,000 clones, around 80% observed once, and the top ten hold 15% to 20%. Sequenced material: PBMCs or T cells enriched from blood (not recorded which). These receptors all come from a woman aged 70-85 years in a cohort exposed to, infected with or recovered from COVID-19 (not recorded which).

The rearrangement links TRBV5-1 to TRBJ2-7, with a weak D call TRBD1 (6 bases). Between the trimmed V and J ends, which lost 4 bases and 6 bases, there was a span of 23 bases. Germline-derived CDR1 and CDR2 are SGHRS and YFSETQ. This CDR3 has 16 amino acids. The CDR3 protein is CASSPRLSGESGEQYF. CDR3 DNA: TGCGCCAGCAGCCCTAGACTTTCAGGGGAATCGGGCGAGCAGTACTTC.

This sequence joins TRBV6-2 or TRBV6-3 and TRBJ2-5; the D gene is possibly TRBD2 (5 bases). In germline, CDR1 is MNHEY, CDR2 SVGEGT. The ends were cut back, 5 bases at V and 5 bases at J, with 15 bases in the middle. The CDR3 totals 14 residues. The DNA for the CDR3 is TGTGCCAGCAGTCGATCCGGGAACCGGGAGACCCAGTACTTC. It encodes CASSRSGNRETQYF.

This sequence joins TRBV5-1 and TRBJ2-5, with TRBD2 matching 8 bases. This CDR3 comprises 14 residues. The V segment lost 4 bases and the J segment 5 bases; nucleotides outside the gene matches: 7. Germline V CDR1 and CDR2: SGHRS, YFSETQ. The CDR3 DNA follows: TGCGCCAGCAGCGGGGGACTAGTTCAGGAGACCCAGTACTTC. As protein: CASSGGLVQETQYF.

This clone was counted between two and nine times. The chain links TRBV19 to TRBJ1-2, with 11 bases identical to TRBD1. This CDR3 has 15 residues. Germline-derived CDR1 and CDR2 are LNHDA and SQIVND (reference sequence). The J segment lost 3 bases and the V segment lost 5 bases, leaving 5 bases of the junction unmatched. This chain's CDR3 is CASSSWTGGDYGYTF. The CDR3 region has the DNA TGTGCCAGTAGTTCTTGGACAGGGGGCGACTATGGCTACACCTTC. Combining the CDR3 with reference TRBV19 and TRBJ1-2 gives the whole variable domain DGGITQSPKYLFRKEGQNVTLSCEQNLNHDAMYWYRQDPGQGLRLIYYSQIVNDFQKGDIAEGYSVSREKKESFPLTVTSAQKNPTAFYLCASSSWTGGDYGYTFGSGTRLTVV.

The CDR3: CASSRDRYREQYF. The DNA for the CDR3 is TGTGCCAGTAGCCGGGACAGATATCGCGAGCAGTACTTC. The chain employs TRBV19 and TRBJ2-7, with TRBD1 matching 7 bases. The CDR3 sequence is 13 residues long. V gave up 6 bases and J gave up 6 bases; unmatched junction bases: 8. The germline V gene encodes CDR1 LNHDA and CDR2 SQIVND (reference sequence).

This chain uses TRBV3-1 (or the pseudogene TRBV3-2) with TRBJ1-2; D may be TRBD1 (6 bases). The CDR3 extends over 13 amino acids. Trimming cost V 4 bases and J 5 bases, with 11 bases left between them. Germline CDR1 is LGHDT and CDR2 is YNNKEL (reference sequence). The CDR3 bases are TGTGCCAGCAGCCCACCCGGACAGTATGGCTACACCTTC. Translated, it gives CASSPPGQYGYTF.